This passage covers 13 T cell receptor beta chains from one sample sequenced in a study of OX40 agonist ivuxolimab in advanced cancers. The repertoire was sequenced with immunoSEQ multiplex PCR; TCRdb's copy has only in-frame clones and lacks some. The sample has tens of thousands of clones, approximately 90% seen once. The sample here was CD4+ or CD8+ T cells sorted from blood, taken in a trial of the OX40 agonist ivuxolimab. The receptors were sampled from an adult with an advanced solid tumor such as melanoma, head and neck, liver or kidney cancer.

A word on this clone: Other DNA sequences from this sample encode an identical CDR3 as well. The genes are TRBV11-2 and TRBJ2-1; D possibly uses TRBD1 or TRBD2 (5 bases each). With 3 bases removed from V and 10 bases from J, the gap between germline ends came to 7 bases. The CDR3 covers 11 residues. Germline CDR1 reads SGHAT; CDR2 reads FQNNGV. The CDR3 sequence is CASSFRDEQFF. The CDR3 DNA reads TGTGCCAGCAGCTTTCGGGACGAGCAGTTCTTC.

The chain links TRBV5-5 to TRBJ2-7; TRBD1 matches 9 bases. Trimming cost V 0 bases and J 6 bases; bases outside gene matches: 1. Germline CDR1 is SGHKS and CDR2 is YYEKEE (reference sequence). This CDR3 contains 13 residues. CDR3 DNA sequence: TGTGCCAGCAGCTTGGGACAGGGGGGCGAGCAGTACTTC. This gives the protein CASSLGQGGEQYF.

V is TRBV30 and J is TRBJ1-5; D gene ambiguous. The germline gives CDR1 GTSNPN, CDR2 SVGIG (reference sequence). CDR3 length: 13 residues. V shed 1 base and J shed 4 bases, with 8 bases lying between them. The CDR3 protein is CAWSETVNQPQHF. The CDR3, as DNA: TGTGCCTGGAGTGAAACAGTTAATCAGCCCCAGCATTTT.

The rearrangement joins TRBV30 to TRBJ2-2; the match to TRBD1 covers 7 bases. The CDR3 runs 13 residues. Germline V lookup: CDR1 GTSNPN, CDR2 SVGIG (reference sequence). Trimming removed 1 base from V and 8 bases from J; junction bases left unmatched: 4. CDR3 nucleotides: TGTGCCTGGAGTGAGACAGGGATGGGGGAGCTGTTTTTT. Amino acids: CAWSETGMGELFF. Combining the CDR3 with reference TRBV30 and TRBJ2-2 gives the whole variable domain SQTIHQWPATLVQPVGSPLSLECTVEGTSNPNLYWYRQAAGRGLQLLFYSVGIGQISSEVPQNLSASRPQDRQFILSSKKLLLSDSGFYLCAWSETGMGELFFGEGSRLTVL.

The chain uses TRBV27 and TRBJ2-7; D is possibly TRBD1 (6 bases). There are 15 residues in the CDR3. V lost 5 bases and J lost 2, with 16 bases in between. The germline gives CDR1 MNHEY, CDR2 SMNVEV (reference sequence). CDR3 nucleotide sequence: TGTGCCAGCAGTGCGTCCAGGGGCCTGACCTACGAGCAGTACTTC. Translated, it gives CASSASRGLTYEQYF.

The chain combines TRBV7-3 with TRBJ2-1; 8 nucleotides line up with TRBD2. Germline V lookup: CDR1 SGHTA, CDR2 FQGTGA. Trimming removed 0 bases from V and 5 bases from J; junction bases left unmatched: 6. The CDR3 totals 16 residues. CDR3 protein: CASSLTSGRPNNEQFF. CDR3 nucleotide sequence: TGTGCCAGCAGCTTAACAAGCGGGAGACCTAACAATGAGCAGTTCTTC.

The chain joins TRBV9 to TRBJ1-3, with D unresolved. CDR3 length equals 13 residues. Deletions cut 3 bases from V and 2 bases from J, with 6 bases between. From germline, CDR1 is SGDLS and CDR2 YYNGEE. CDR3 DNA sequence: TGTGCCAGCAGCGGCCCGACTGGAAACACCATATATTTT. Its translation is CASSGPTGNTIYF.

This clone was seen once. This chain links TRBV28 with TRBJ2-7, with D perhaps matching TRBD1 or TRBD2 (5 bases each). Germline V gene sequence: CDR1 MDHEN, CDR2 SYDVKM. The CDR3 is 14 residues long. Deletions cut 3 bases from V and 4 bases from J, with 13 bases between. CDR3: CASSFFRDGYEQYF. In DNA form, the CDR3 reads TGTGCCAGCAGTTTCTTCCGGGACGGATACGAGCAGTACTTC.

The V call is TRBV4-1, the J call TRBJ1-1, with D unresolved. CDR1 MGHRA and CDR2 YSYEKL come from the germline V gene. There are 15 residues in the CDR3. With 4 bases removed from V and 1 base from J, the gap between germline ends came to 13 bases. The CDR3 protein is CASSPARGGNTEAFF. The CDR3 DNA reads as TGCGCCAGCAGCCCAGCGCGTGGAGGGAACACTGAAGCTTTCTTT.

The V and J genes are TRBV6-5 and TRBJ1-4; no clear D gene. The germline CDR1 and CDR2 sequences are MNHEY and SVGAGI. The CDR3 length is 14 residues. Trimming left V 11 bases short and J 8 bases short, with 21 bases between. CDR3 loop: CAPPKVRKEEKLFF. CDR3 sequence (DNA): TGTGCCCCCCCGAAGGTTCGGAAGGAGGAAAAACTGTTTTTT.

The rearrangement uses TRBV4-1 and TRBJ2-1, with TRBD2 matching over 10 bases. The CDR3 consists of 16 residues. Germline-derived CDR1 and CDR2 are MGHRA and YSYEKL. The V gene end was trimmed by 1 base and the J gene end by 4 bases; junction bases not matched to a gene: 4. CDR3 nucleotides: TGCGCCAGCAGCCAAGGAGGACTAGCGGAGTACAATGAGCAGTTCTTC. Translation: CASSQGGLAEYNEQFF.

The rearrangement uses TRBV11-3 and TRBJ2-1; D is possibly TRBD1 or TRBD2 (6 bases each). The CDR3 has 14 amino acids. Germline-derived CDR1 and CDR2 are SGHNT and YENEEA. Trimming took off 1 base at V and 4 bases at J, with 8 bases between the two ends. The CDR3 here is CASSLGGAYNEQFF. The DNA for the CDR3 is TGTGCCAGCAGCTTAGGGGGGGCTTACAATGAGCAGTTCTTC.

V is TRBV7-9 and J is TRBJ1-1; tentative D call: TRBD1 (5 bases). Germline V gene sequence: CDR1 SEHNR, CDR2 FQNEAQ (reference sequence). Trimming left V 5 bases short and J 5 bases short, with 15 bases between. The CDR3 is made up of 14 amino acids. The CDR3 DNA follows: TGTGCCAGCAGCCCAGGGCCCAGCGGGACTGAAGCTTTCTTT. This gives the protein CASSPGPSGTEAFF.